This record concerns one T cell receptor (beta chain) sequence. Its antigen specificity is not known. Per-nucleotide qualities are absent, and no much larger clonotype sits a single base away. The record originates from a study of chemoradiotherapy in HPV16-positive cancers (dated by TCRdb to about 2022). Concerning the study at large: Candidate HPV-specific T-cell clones and common TCR motifs were defined by functional T-cell assays performed on cells from two HPV16-positive patients. Whether T-cell immunity against the HPV oncoproteins E6 and E7 changes during chemoradiotherapy and whether survival is affected by this immunity were examined in the study. The candidate HPV-specific TCRs and motifs were then tracked in TCR repertoires from 86 patients with HPV-related cancers. The paper as a whole reports these results and caveats: In HPV16-positive patients, expansion of HPV-responsive T cells during chemoradiotherapy was found to be associated with improved recurrence-free survival. The functional definition of HPV-specific T cells was derived from only a couple of HPV16-positive patients, and the survival association was reported for HPV16-positive patients. Expansion of candidate HPV-specific clones and E7-related TCR motifs was observed in the tumor microenvironment during treatment, whereas no such expansion was observed for non-HPV-specific T cells.

From the cysteine through the phenylalanine, the CDR3 covers 12 amino acids. Left in the record is the CDR3 DNA by itself, 36 bases read in frame from the first base. As encoded in the germline V gene, CDR1 is MNHNS while CDR2 is SASEGT. V is cut by 1 base and J by 7 bases, and the space between the germline ends is 7 bases. Repertoires were sampled multiple times during chemoradiotherapy, which allowed clonal expansion in the tumor microenvironment to be followed. Library preparation used the immunoSEQ multiplex PCR assay. The immuneACCESS repertoire file appears here via TCRdb, limited to in-frame rearrangements. These files lack a portion of the clones; in checked studies, under half of the deficit traces to unresolved V genes, and the cause of the others is not known. The sample data list about 5,000 clones, and around 79% of these were observed just once. The ten largest clones capture less than 7% of the sample.

The sequences come from tumor tissue, collected from a patient who underwent chemoradiotherapy. The chain is encoded by TRBV6-1 joined to TRBJ1-2, with an unclear D gene assignment. The receptor was derived from a human donor with HPV-associated anogenital cancer. The DNA sequence reads TGTGCCAGCAGTGAAGGAGGGTTTGGCTACACCTTC. Its amino acids are CASSEGGFGYTF.